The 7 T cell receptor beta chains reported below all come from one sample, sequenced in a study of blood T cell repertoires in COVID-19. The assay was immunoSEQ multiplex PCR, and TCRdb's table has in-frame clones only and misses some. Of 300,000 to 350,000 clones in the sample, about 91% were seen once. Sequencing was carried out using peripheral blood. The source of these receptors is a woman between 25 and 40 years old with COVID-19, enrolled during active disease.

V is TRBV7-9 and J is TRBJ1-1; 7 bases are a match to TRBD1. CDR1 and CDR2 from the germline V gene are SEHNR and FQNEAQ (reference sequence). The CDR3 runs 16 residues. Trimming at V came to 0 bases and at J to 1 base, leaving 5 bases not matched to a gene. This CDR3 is CASSLARTGANTEAFF. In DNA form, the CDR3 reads TGTGCCAGCAGCTTAGCGAGGACAGGAGCGAACACTGAAGCTTTCTTT.

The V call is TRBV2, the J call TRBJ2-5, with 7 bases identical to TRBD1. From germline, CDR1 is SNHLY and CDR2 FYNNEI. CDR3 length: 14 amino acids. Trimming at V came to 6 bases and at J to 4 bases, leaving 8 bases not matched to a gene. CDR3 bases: TGTGCCAGCAGGCCCCCGACAGGGTTAGAGACCCAGTACTTC. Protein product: CASRPPTGLETQYF.

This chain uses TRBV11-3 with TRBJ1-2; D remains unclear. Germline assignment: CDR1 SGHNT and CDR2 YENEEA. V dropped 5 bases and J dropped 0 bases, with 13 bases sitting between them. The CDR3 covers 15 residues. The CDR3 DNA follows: TGTGCCAGCAGCCGTAACTCGCTACCTAACTATGGCTACACCTTC. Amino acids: CASSRNSLPNYGYTF.

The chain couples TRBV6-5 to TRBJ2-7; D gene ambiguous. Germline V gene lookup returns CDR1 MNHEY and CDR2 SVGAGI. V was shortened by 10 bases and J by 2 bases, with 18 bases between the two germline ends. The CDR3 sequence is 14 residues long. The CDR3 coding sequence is TGTGCCACTAGAAACACTAAACCCCCCTACGAGCAGTACTTC. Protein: CATRNTKPPYEQYF.

The DNA of the CDR3 is TGTGCCAGCAGCTACAGGGGAATAGAGCAGTTCTTC. It is translated as CASSYRGIEQFF. This sequence joins TRBV7-8 and TRBJ2-1; 7 positions agree with TRBD1. Germline assignment: CDR1 SGHVS and CDR2 FQNEAQ. The CDR3 has 12 amino acids. The junction had 4 bases not matched to a gene; V was cut back by 4 bases and J by 10 bases.

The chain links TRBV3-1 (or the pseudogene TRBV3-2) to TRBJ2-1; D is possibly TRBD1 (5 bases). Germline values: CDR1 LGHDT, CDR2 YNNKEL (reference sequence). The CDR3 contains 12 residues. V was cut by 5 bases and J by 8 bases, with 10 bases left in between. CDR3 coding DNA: TGTGCCAGCAGCGCAGGGCTCGATGAGCAGTTCTTC. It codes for CASSAGLDEQFF.

CDR3: CASSLGTGEYSPLHF. In DNA, the CDR3 is TGTGCCAGCAGCCTCGGGACAGGGGAGTATTCACCCCTCCACTTT. The V call is TRBV7-9, the J call TRBJ1-6, with TRBD1 identical over 10 bases. The germline V gene encodes CDR1 SEHNR and CDR2 FQNEAQ (reference sequence). CDR3 length: 15 amino acids. The V segment lost 5 bases and the J segment 8 bases; nucleotides outside the gene matches: 6.